Listed here are 21 T cell receptor beta chains from one sample, sequenced in a study of graft-versus-host responses after intestinal transplantation. Profiling relied on immunoSEQ multiplex PCR, and the TCRdb table lists in-frame clones only, not all of them. Counted here are 40,000 to 45,000 clones, 95% occurring once; the ten biggest clones make up about 0.5%. For these TCRs, the target antigens are not known. The sample was unstimulated CD8+ T cells sorted from spleen or lymph node cells, taken before transplant. The source is a human donor who was the organ donor for an intestinal transplant.

This sequence joins TRBV15 and TRBJ1-6, with D hard to call. Germline loops: CDR1 LNHNV, CDR2 YYDKDF (reference sequence). The ends were cut back, 3 bases at V and 4 bases at J, with 16 bases in the middle. The CDR3 loop spans 17 amino acids. This CDR3 is CATSSNRGPTYNSPLHF. In DNA form, the CDR3 reads TGTGCCACCAGCAGTAACAGAGGACCCACTTATAATTCACCCCTCCACTTT.

On this clone itself: One end of the junction is discordant with germline, which a read error may explain. V usage is TRBV7-8 and J usage is TRBJ2-5; TRBD2 matches 10 bases. CDR1 and CDR2 (germline): SGHVS, FQNEAQ. The CDR3 covers 19 residues. The CDR3 spells CASNLEVGASGGARETQYF. For the CDR3, the DNA is TGTGCCAGCAACTTAGAGGTTGGGGCTAGCGGGGGAGCCCGGGAGACCCAGTACTTC. Supplemented by reference TRBV7-8 and TRBJ2-5, the full variable domain reads GAGVSQSPRYKVAKRGQDVALRCDPISGHVSLFWYQQALGQGPEFLTYFQNEAQLDKSGLPSDRFFAERPEGSVSTLKIQRTQQEDSAVYLCASNLEVGASGGARETQYFGPGTRLLVL.

This clone was counted a single time. The CDR3 DNA sequence: TGTGCCAGCAGTTTCAGGGGCGAGACCCAGTACTTC. This gives the protein CASSFRGETQYF. This sequence joins TRBV4-2 and TRBJ2-5, with D perhaps TRBD1 (6 bases). This CDR3 comprises 12 residues. Per the germline V gene, CDR1 is LGHNA and CDR2 is YNFKEQ. Trimming stripped 6 bases from V and 5 bases from J, with 10 bases between.

This clone was observed a single time. The junction and the germline gene differ at one end; a read error may be behind it. Different DNA sequences within this sample yield the same CDR3. The gene calls are TRBV4-1 and TRBJ1-3, with no clear D. CDR1 and CDR2 (germline): MGHRA, YSYEKL. The CDR3 sequence is 16 residues long. Here the CDR3 reads CASSQAHLKTGNTIYF. DNA for the CDR3: TGCGCCAGCAGTCAAGCACATCTGAAGACTGGAAACACCATATATTTT.

This clone was picked up one time. The chain uses TRBV7-9 and TRBJ2-7, with 9 nucleotides matching TRBD1. This CDR3 spans 12 amino acids. Germline V gene lookup returns CDR1 SEHNR and CDR2 FQNEAQ (reference sequence). Losses at the gene ends were 5 bases for V and 4 bases for J; bases not matched to a gene: 0. DNA for the CDR3: TGTGCCAGCAGCGGGACAGGGTACGAGCAGTACTTC. Translation gives CASSGTGYEQYF. Filled out from reference TRBV7-9 and TRBJ2-7, the complete variable domain reads DTGVSQNPRHKITKRGQNVTFRCDPISEHNRLYWYRQTLGQGPEFLTYFQNEAQLEKSRLLSDRFSAERPKGSFSTLEIQRTEQGDSAMYLCASSGTGYEQYFGPGTRLTVT.

The CDR3 DNA sequence: TGTGCCAGCAGCTGGGGACAGATCGATGAAAAACTGTTTTTT. Protein sequence: CASSWGQIDEKLFF. The chain has TRBV5-6 and TRBJ1-4; TRBD1 matches 7 bases. This CDR3 region has 14 residues. The J segment lost 6 bases and the V segment lost 3 bases, leaving 5 bases of the junction unmatched. Germline CDR1 reads SGHDT; CDR2 reads YYEEEE.

This sequence joins TRBV7-3 and TRBJ2-7; 7 bases align to TRBD2. Germline trimming cut 0 bases from V and 1 base from J; bases unmatched to any gene: 6. Germline V gene sequence: CDR1 SGHTA, CDR2 FQGTGA. The CDR3 consists of 16 residues. The CDR3 is CASSLTSGAVSYEQYF. The DNA for the CDR3 is TGTGCCAGCAGCTTAACCAGCGGGGCGGTATCCTACGAGCAGTACTTC.

V usage is TRBV4-3 and J usage is TRBJ2-1; the match to TRBD2 covers 9 bases. The CDR3 spans 15 residues. Germline V gives CDR1 LGHNA, CDR2 YSLEER. The V and J ends lost 0 bases and 3 bases, in that order; junction bases with no gene match: 0. DNA of the CDR3: TGCGCCAGCAGCCAAGAGCGGGGGGGCTACAATGAGCAGTTCTTC. It encodes CASSQERGGYNEQFF.

The chain is built from TRBV4-2 and TRBJ2-3; D is uncertain. This CDR3 region has 15 residues. Trimming stripped 1 base from V and 2 bases from J, with 10 bases between. CDR1 and CDR2 (germline): LGHNA, YNFKEQ. The CDR3 spells CASSQGDISTDTQYF. DNA for the CDR3: TGTGCCAGCAGCCAAGGGGATATTTCCACAGATACGCAGTATTTT.

Only one count was recorded for this clone. The chain joins TRBV2 to TRBJ1-1; D perhaps matches TRBD1 (6 bases). V was trimmed by 9 bases and J by 0 bases, leaving 11 bases between them. Per the germline V gene, CDR1 is SNHLY and CDR2 is FYNNEI. This CDR3 has 13 residues. The CDR3 nucleotides are TGTGCCAGTCGACAGGTCATGAACACTGAAGCTTTCTTT. Protein product: CASRQVMNTEAFF.

The chain couples TRBV4-3 to TRBJ1-6; D may be TRBD1 (6 bases). Germline CDR1 reads LGHNA; CDR2 reads YSLEER. The length of the CDR3 is 17 residues. The V end lost 0 bases, the J end lost 7 bases, and 16 bases lay between the germline ends. CDR3 protein: CASSQDRGGLWNSPLHF. DNA for the CDR3: TGCGCCAGCAGCCAAGATCGGGGGGGGCTTTGGAATTCACCCCTCCACTTT.

This chain uses TRBV7-2 with TRBJ2-7, with D possibly being TRBD2 (5 bases). This CDR3 has 14 residues. Trimming removed 7 bases from V and 3 bases from J, with 16 bases in between. Germline loops: CDR1 SGHTA, CDR2 FQGNSA. CDR3 loop: CASNPGLANYEQYF. DNA for the CDR3: TGTGCCAGCAACCCTGGGCTAGCCAACTACGAGCAGTACTTC. The variable domain in full, completed from reference TRBV7-2 and TRBJ2-7, reads GAGVSQSPSNKVTEKGKDVELRCDPISGHTALYWYRQSLGQGLEFLIYFQGNSAPDKSGLPSDRFSAERTGGSVSTLTIQRTQQEDSAVYLCASNPGLANYEQYFGPGTRLTVT.

This chain connects TRBV9 to TRBJ2-1, with 9 bases matching TRBD2. With 2 bases clipped from V and 0 bases from J, the junction kept 3 bases outside the gene matches. Per the germline V gene, CDR1 is SGDLS and CDR2 is YYNGEE. This CDR3 contains 16 residues. The CDR3 region is CASSVSGGSSYNEQFF. DNA of the CDR3: TGTGCCAGCAGCGTTAGCGGGGGAAGCTCCTACAATGAGCAGTTCTTC.

This clone was observed a handful of times. The chain couples TRBV2 to TRBJ1-4, with 8 bases fitting TRBD1. Germline-derived CDR1 and CDR2 are SNHLY and FYNNEI. V shed 1 base, J shed 7 bases, and the junction held 5 bases outside the gene matches. CDR3 size: 15 residues. CDR3 sequence: CASSEVRTGTEKLFF. The CDR3, as DNA: TGTGCCAGCAGTGAAGTTCGGACAGGGACTGAAAAACTGTTTTTT.

The chain recombines TRBV11-2 with TRBJ2-3; D may match TRBD1 or TRBD2 (5 bases each). CDR1 is SGHAT, CDR2 FQNNGV, per germline. V was cut by 4 bases and J by 2 bases, with 13 bases left in between. The CDR3 runs to 15 residues. The CDR3 coding sequence is TGTGCCAGCAGCTCAGGGAGATTCCACACAGATACGCAGTATTTT. Protein: CASSSGRFHTDTQYF.

The chain is built from TRBV4-3 and TRBJ1-5; 9 positions agree with TRBD1. The CDR3 is 15 residues long. CDR1 and CDR2 (germline): LGHNA, YSLEER. Unmatched junction bases numbered 5, after V lost 3 bases and J lost 5 bases. The CDR3, as DNA: TGCGCCAGCAGCCATGGGACAGGGAGTGATCAGCCCCAGCATTTT. This gives the protein CASSHGTGSDQPQHF.

The chain carries TRBV9 and TRBJ2-3, with TRBD2 identical over 9 bases. Germline assignment: CDR1 SGDLS and CDR2 YYNGEE. V was clipped by 5 bases and J by 1 base; unmatched bases: 8. The CDR3 sequence is 16 residues long. This CDR3 is CASRGGGAAGTDTQYF. CDR3 bases: TGTGCCAGCAGAGGCGGGGGGGCCGCCGGCACAGATACGCAGTATTTT.

This chain joins TRBV4-1 and TRBJ2-1; D gene ambiguous. Trimming removed 1 base at V and 7 bases at J, with 5 bases between. CDR1 and CDR2 (germline): MGHRA, YSYEKL. There are 12 residues in the CDR3. The CDR3 loop reads CASSQVRNEQFF. CDR3 nucleotide sequence: TGCGCCAGCAGCCAAGTCAGGAATGAGCAGTTCTTC.

The J gene is TRBJ2-7, the V gene TRBV4-1; 10 bases map to TRBD1. The V gene's germline CDR1 is MGHRA and CDR2 YSYEKL. The CDR3 has 16 amino acids. V lost 4 bases and J lost 2; bases outside the gene matches: 8. CDR3 nucleotide sequence: TGCGCCAGCAGCCCTAGCTCCGGGACAGGGGCCTACGAGCAGTACTTC. Its translation is CASSPSSGTGAYEQYF.

The sample holds one count of this clone. The chain carries TRBV5-4 and TRBJ2-1, with TRBD2 matching 8 bases. CDR1 and CDR2 from the germline V gene are SGHNT and YYREEE (reference sequence). The CDR3 spans 14 residues. The V gene end was trimmed by 2 bases and the J gene end by 8 bases; junction bases not matched to a gene: 6. CDR3 coding DNA: TGTGCCAGCAGCTTCTCGGGGGGGCCTTATGAGCAGTTCTTC. Translated, it gives CASSFSGGPYEQFF.

Comments on this clone: At one end, the junction sequence differs from germline, possibly due to a read error. The chain joins TRBV4-3 to TRBJ2-2; D is uncertain. The CDR3 sequence is 11 residues long. CDR1 and CDR2 from the germline V gene are LGHNA and YSLEER. The CDR3 sequence: CASTQTGELFF. The CDR3 DNA is TGCGCCAGCACCCAAACCGGGGAGCTGTTTTTT.